This passage covers 23 T cell receptor beta chains from one sample sequenced in a study of T-cell reconstitution after alpha-beta-depleted transplantation in children. Unique molecular identifiers were built into the TCRbeta library. MiXCR, applied by TCRdb to the PCR reads, yields one record per CDR3 protein. The profile covers some 390,000 distinct CDR3 sequences, with around 21% appearing a single time and less than 4.5% taken by the ten largest. Sequenced material: PBMCs from the stem cell graft donor, taken from the stem cell graft. The receptors derive from a human donor who donated a stem cell graft to a child with acute myeloid leukemia.

The rearrangement uses TRBV20-1 and TRBJ2-7, with 8 nucleotides matching TRBD2. This CDR3 contains 14 residues. V gave up 8 bases and J gave up 2 bases; unmatched junction bases: 11. Germline V gives CDR1 DFQATT, CDR2 SNEGSKA (reference sequence). The CDR3, as DNA: TGCAGTCCCCAAGCGTTAGCGGGAACCTACGAGCAGTACTTC. Protein product: CSPQALAGTYEQYF.

The sample holds a few counts of this clonotype. The V gene is TRBV20-1, the J gene TRBJ2-1, with 9 bases aligning to TRBD2. The V segment lost 0 bases and the J segment 4 bases; nucleotides outside the gene matches: 13. The CDR3 extends over 18 amino acids. CDR1 DFQATT and CDR2 SNEGSKA come from the germline V gene (reference sequence). The CDR3 protein is CSARDIAGASGGYNEQFF. The CDR3 DNA is TGCAGTGCTAGAGATATAGCGGGAGCGAGCGGGGGTTACAATGAGCAGTTCTTC.

This clonotype has only a few counts. The rearrangement joins TRBV7-3 to TRBJ1-4, with D maybe TRBD1 (6 bases). Trimming removed 5 bases at V and 8 bases at J, with 15 bases between. Germline V lookup: CDR1 SGHTA, CDR2 FQGTGA. The CDR3 runs 14 residues. DNA of the CDR3: TGTGCCAGCAGCCAAGGGGGGACACTAGAAAAACTGTTTTTT. Residues: CASSQGGTLEKLFF. The whole variable domain, remainder taken from reference TRBV7-3 and TRBJ1-4, is GAGVSQTPSNKVTEKGKYVELRCDPISGHTALYWYRQSLGQGPEFLIYFQGTGAADDSGLPNDRFFAVRPEGSVSTLKIQRTERGDSAVYLCASSQGGTLEKLFFGSGTQLSVL.

The table lists this clonotype with a few counts. The chain has TRBV7-3 and TRBJ2-3; D is ambiguous. CDR1 SGHTA and CDR2 FQGTGA come from the germline V gene. The CDR3 contains 14 residues. V gave up 2 bases and J gave up 3 bases, with 9 bases separating them. DNA for the CDR3: TGTGCCAGCAGCTTACGGCAGGAGACAGATACGCAGTATTTT. As protein: CASSLRQETDTQYF.

This clonotype showed up just a few times. The chain recombines TRBV7-2 with TRBJ2-1; D might be TRBD2 (5 bases). Trimming removed 1 base at V and 12 bases at J, with 25 bases between. The CDR3 has 17 residues. Germline V lookup: CDR1 SGHTA, CDR2 FQGNSA. The CDR3 loop reads CASSLVEGFSATMGQFF. The CDR3 region has the DNA TGTGCCAGCAGCTTAGTTGAGGGTTTTTCGGCTACGATGGGGCAGTTCTTC.

The chain has TRBV28 and TRBJ2-1; D remains ambiguous. The germline V gene encodes CDR1 MDHEN and CDR2 SYDVKM. V was clipped by 2 bases and J by 5 bases, with 13 bases between them. The CDR3 contains 15 residues. The CDR3 DNA follows: TGTGCCAGCAGTTTAGGGGTCATGGGCGACAATGAGCAGTTCTTC. It codes for CASSLGVMGDNEQFF.

This clonotype was seen repeatedly, ten times or more. This chain connects TRBV12-3 or TRBV12-4 to TRBJ2-1; 12 nucleotides match TRBD2. V dropped 8 bases and J dropped 5; count of bases not matched to a gene: 1. This CDR3 region has 13 residues. CDR3 coding DNA: TGTGCCAGCCGACTAGCGGGGGACAATGAGCAGTTCTTC. Protein: CASRLAGDNEQFF.

In this sample, this clonotype turned up a few times. The chain combines TRBV12-3 or TRBV12-4 with TRBJ1-5, with D uncertain. CDR3 length: 16 residues. V lost 3 bases, J lost 4 bases, and 16 bases lay in between. The CDR3 loop reads CASSLGWTGRNQPQHF. Written as DNA, the CDR3 is TGTGCCAGCAGTTTGGGTTGGACGGGTCGGAATCAGCCCCAGCATTTT.

The chain carries TRBV12-3 or TRBV12-4 and TRBJ2-5; no clear D. With 8 bases removed from V and 1 base from J, the gap between germline ends came to 11 bases. CDR3 length equals 13 residues. CDR3 nucleotides: TGTGCCAGCCGCCCCTCCTTCCAAGAGACCCAGTACTTC. It specifies CASRPSFQETQYF.

In its sample, this clonotype was seen many times. The gene calls are TRBV6-4 and TRBJ2-1, with D possibly matching TRBD2 (6 bases). This CDR3 spans 15 amino acids. V was cut by 8 bases and J by 7 bases, with 21 bases left in between. Per germline, CDR1 MRHNA and CDR2 SNTAGT. The CDR3 loop is CASVHSGPGWNEQFF. CDR3 sequence (DNA): TGTGCCAGCGTTCATAGCGGCCCTGGATGGAATGAGCAGTTCTTC.

The rearrangement uses TRBV20-1 and TRBJ1-5; 9 bases are a match to TRBD1. The CDR3 totals 13 residues. Germline V gene lookup returns CDR1 DFQATT and CDR2 SNEGSKA (reference sequence). The junction had 8 bases not matched to a gene; V was cut back by 6 bases and J by 8 bases. CDR3: CSATGTGWEPQHF. For the CDR3, the DNA is TGCAGTGCGACCGGGACAGGGTGGGAGCCCCAGCATTTT.

At least ten counts were recorded for this clonotype. V usage is TRBV7-9 and J usage is TRBJ2-3; perhaps TRBD2 as D (6 bases). The V gene's germline CDR1 is SEHNR and CDR2 FQNEAQ (reference sequence). V was shortened by 0 bases and J by 4 bases, with 14 bases between the two germline ends. This CDR3 is built from 16 residues. The CDR3 DNA follows: TGTGCCAGCAGCTTAGCGCGACTAGTAGGTCCAGATACGCAGTATTTT. It specifies CASSLARLVGPDTQYF.

The V and J genes are TRBV27 and TRBJ2-5; D is perhaps TRBD1 or TRBD2 (5 bases each). The V end lost 3 bases, the J end lost 6 bases, and 14 bases lay between the germline ends. CDR1 MNHEY and CDR2 SMNVEV come from the germline V gene (reference sequence). The CDR3 spans 14 residues. CDR3 loop: CASSLGWGRKTQYF. CDR3 in DNA: TGTGCCAGCAGTTTGGGCTGGGGACGTAAGACCCAGTACTTC.

Ten or more counts support this clonotype. V is TRBV25-1 and J is TRBJ2-7; 7 nucleotides match TRBD1. The germline CDR1 and CDR2 sequences are MGHDK and SYGVNS. The CDR3 length is 16 residues. The junction had 12 bases not matched to a gene; V was cut back by 1 base and J by 6 bases. The CDR3 DNA reads TGTGCCAGCAGTGAATTCGAGGGGACAGTTTCTTCCGAGCAGTACTTC. Translated: CASSEFEGTVSSEQYF.

V usage is TRBV29-1 and J usage is TRBJ2-2, with 9 bases that match TRBD1. CDR3 length equals 15 residues. Germline V gene sequence: CDR1 SQVTM, CDR2 ANQGSEA. With V trimmed by 3 bases and J by 2 bases, 4 bases remained unmatched. CDR3 sequence: CSVEWTGENTGELFF. The CDR3 coding sequence is TGCAGCGTTGAGTGGACAGGGGAAAACACCGGGGAGCTGTTTTTT.

This rearrangement joins TRBV5-6 to TRBJ2-7; D ambiguous. The ends were cut back, 0 bases at V and 0 bases at J, with 7 bases in the middle. Germline V gene data show CDR1 as SGHDT and CDR2 as YYEEEE. CDR3 size: 14 residues. The chain's CDR3 is CASSLVQSSYEQYF. CDR3 coding DNA: TGTGCCAGCAGCTTGGTACAGTCCTCCTACGAGCAGTACTTC.

At least ten counts were recorded for this clonotype. The chain has TRBV5-8 and TRBJ2-1; TRBD1 might be the D (5 bases). Trimming removed 2 bases at V and 1 base at J, with 10 bases between. The CDR3 consists of 15 residues. Per germline, CDR1 SGHTS and CDR2 YDEGEE. The CDR3 protein is CASSFRVGSYNEQFF. As DNA, the CDR3 is TGTGCCAGCAGCTTCAGGGTTGGGTCCTACAATGAGCAGTTCTTC. The full variable domain, in which reference TRBV5-8 and TRBJ2-1 provide the parts outside the CDR3, is EAGVTQSPTHLIKTRGQQATLRCSPISGHTSVYWYQQALGLGLQFLLWYDEGEERNRGNFPPRFSGRQFPNYSSELNVNALELEDSALYLCASSFRVGSYNEQFFGPGTRLTVL.

This clonotype was detected a few times. V and J are TRBV28 and TRBJ2-7; 10 nucleotides agree with TRBD2. This CDR3 is 14 amino acids long. The V and J ends lost 7 bases and 2 bases, in that order; junction bases with no gene match: 5. CDR1 is MDHEN, CDR2 SYDVKM, per germline. CDR3 region: CASTWTSGPYEQYF. Here the CDR3 DNA reads TGTGCCAGCACCTGGACTAGCGGACCCTACGAGCAGTACTTC. The full variable domain, in which reference TRBV28 and TRBJ2-7 provide the parts outside the CDR3, is DVKVTQSSRYLVKRTGEKVFLECVQDMDHENMFWYRQDPGLGLRLIYFSYDVKMKEKGDIPEGYSVSREKKERFSLILESASTNQTSMYLCASTWTSGPYEQYFGPGTRLTVT.

The table lists this clonotype with a few counts. The J gene is TRBJ2-5, the V gene TRBV6-1, with 8 bases lining up with TRBD2. Looked up from germline, CDR1 is MNHNS and CDR2 is SASEGT. The CDR3 is made up of 17 amino acids. The V gene end was trimmed by 5 bases and the J gene end by 2 bases; junction bases not matched to a gene: 13. CDR3: CASSRSGGPRRQETQYF. The CDR3, as DNA: TGTGCCAGCAGTCGATCGGGAGGGCCAAGGCGGCAAGAGACCCAGTACTTC.

This chain joins TRBV5-1 and TRBJ2-3, with 10 bases that match TRBD2. The CDR3 is made up of 15 amino acids. J lost 4 bases, V lost 5 bases, and 7 bases had no gene match. Looked up from germline, CDR1 is SGHRS and CDR2 is YFSETQ. In DNA, the CDR3 is TGCGCCAGCAGAATCCGGCTAGCGGGAGCAGATACGCAGTATTTT. Translated: CASRIRLAGADTQYF.

This clonotype was picked up many times. This sequence joins TRBV29-1 and TRBJ2-3; D is ambiguous. Deletions cut 2 bases from V and 6 bases from J, with 6 bases between. Germline CDR1 reads SQVTM; CDR2 reads ANQGSEA. The CDR3 consists of 11 residues. CDR3 protein: CSVEPRDTQYF. The CDR3 nucleotides read TGCAGCGTTGAACCCAGGGATACGCAGTATTTT.

This clonotype was recorded many times. The J gene is TRBJ2-1, the V gene TRBV20-1, with D unresolved. This CDR3 region has 12 residues. The germline V gene has CDR1 DFQATT and CDR2 SNEGSKA (reference sequence). V dropped 0 bases and J dropped 9 bases, with 9 bases sitting between them. The CDR3 is CSARDLKGEQFF. CDR3 DNA sequence: TGCAGTGCTAGAGATCTTAAGGGTGAGCAGTTCTTC.

This clonotype has a count of ten or more. The V and J genes are TRBV6-5 and TRBJ2-1; D could derive from TRBD1 or TRBD2 (5 bases each). The CDR3 has 15 amino acids. Trimming left V 0 bases short and J 6 bases short, with 12 bases between. CDR1 and CDR2 (germline): MNHEY, SVGAGI. CDR3 in amino acids: CASSYSDSGGNEQFF. In DNA form, the CDR3 reads TGTGCCAGCAGTTACTCTGACTCTGGGGGCAATGAGCAGTTCTTC.